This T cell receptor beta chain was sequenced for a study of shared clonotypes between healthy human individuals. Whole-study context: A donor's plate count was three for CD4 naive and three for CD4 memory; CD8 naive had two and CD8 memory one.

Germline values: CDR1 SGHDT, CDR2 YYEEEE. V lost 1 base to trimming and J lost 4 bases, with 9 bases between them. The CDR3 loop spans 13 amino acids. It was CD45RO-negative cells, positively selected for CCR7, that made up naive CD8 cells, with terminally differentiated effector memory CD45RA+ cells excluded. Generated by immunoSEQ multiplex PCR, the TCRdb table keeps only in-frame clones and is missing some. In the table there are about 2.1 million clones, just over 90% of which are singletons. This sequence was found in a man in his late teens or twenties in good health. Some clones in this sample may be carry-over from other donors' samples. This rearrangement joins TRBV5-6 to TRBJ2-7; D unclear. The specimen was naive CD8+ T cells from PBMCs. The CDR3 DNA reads TGTGCCAGCAGCTTGTCACCAGAGTACGAGCAGTACTTC. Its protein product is CASSLSPEYEQYF.